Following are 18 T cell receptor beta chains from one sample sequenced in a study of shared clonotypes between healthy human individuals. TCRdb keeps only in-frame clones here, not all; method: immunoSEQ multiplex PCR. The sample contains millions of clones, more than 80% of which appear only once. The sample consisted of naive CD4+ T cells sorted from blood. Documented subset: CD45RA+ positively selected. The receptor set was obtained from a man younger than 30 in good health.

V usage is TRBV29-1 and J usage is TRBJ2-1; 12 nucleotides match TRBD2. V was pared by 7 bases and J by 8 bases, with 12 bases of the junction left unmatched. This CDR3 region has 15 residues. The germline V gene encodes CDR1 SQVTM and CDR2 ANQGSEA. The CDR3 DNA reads TGCAGCGATCAACCGACTAGCGGGGGAACGGATGAGCAGTTCTTC. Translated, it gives CSDQPTSGGTDEQFF.

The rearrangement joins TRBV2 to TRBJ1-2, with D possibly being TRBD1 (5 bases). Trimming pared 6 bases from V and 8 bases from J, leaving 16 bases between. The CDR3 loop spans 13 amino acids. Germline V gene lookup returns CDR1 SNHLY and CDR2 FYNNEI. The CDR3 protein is CASRGLPQIGYTF. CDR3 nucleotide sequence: TGTGCCAGCAGGGGACTCCCGCAGATCGGCTACACCTTC. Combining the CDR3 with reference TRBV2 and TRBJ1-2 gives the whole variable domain EPEVTQTPSHQVTQMGQEVILRCVPISNHLYFYWYRQILGQKVEFLVSFYNNEISEKSEIFDDQFSVERPDGSNFTLKIRSTKLEDSAMYFCASRGLPQIGYTFGSGTRLTVV.

CDR3 bases: TGTGCCAGCACCCTGGATCCTAGCGGATCCTACGAGCAGTACTTC. Amino acids: CASTLDPSGSYEQYF. The chain joins TRBV11-1 to TRBJ2-7; 7 bases are shared with TRBD2. The germline CDR1 and CDR2 sequences are SGHAT and FQDESV (reference sequence). The CDR3 sequence is 15 residues long. The J segment lost 1 base and the V segment lost 7 bases, leaving 10 bases of the junction unmatched.

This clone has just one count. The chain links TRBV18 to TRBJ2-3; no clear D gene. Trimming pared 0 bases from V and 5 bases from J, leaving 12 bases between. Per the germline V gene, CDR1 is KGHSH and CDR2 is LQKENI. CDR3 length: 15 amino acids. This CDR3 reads CASSPPLAVGDTQYF. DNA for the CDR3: TGTGCCAGCTCACCACCGTTGGCAGTAGGAGATACGCAGTATTTT.

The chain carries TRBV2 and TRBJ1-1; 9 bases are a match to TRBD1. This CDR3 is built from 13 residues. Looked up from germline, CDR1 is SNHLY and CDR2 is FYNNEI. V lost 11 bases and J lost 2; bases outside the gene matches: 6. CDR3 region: CAGQQGANTEAFF. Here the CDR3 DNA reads TGTGCCGGCCAACAGGGGGCTAACACTGAAGCTTTCTTT.

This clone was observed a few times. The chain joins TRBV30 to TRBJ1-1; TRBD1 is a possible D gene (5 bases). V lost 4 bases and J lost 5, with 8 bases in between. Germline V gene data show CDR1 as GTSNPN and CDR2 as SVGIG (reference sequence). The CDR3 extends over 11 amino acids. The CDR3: CAWTGRTEAFF. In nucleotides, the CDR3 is TGTGCCTGGACAGGGAGAACTGAAGCTTTCTTT. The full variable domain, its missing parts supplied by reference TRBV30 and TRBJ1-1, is SQTIHQWPATLVQPVGSPLSLECTVEGTSNPNLYWYRQAAGRGLQLLFYSVGIGQISSEVPQNLSASRPQDRQFILSSKKLLLSDSGFYLCAWTGRTEAFFGQGTRLTVV.

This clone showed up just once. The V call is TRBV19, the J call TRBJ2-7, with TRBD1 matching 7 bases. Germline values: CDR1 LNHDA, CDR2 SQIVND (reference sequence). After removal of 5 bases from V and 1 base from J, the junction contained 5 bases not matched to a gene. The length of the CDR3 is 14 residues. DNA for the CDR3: TGTGCCAGTAGTTATACAGGGGAATCCTACGAGCAGTACTTC. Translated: CASSYTGESYEQYF.

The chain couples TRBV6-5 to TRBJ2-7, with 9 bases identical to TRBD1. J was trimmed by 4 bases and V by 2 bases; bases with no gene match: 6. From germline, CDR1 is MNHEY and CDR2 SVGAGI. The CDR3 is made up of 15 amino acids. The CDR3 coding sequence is TGTGCCAGCAGTTACCCGGGACAGGGTAGATACGAGCAGTACTTC. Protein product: CASSYPGQGRYEQYF.

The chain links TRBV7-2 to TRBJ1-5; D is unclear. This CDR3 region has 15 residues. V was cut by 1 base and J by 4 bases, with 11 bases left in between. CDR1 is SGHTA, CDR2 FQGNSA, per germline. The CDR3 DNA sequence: TGTGCCAGCAGCTTAGATCCACAGTTTAATCAGCCCCAGCATTTT. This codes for CASSLDPQFNQPQHF.

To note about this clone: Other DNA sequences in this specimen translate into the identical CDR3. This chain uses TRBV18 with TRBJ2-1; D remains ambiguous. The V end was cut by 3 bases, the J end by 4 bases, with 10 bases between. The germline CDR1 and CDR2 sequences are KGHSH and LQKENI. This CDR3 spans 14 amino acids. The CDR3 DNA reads TGTGCCAGCTCACCCGACAAAAGTTACAATGAGCAGTTCTTC. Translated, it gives CASSPDKSYNEQFF.

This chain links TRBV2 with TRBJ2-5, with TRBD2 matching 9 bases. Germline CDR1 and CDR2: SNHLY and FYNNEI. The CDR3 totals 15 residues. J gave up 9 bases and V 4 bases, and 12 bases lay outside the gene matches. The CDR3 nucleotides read TGTGCCAGCAGTGTAACGCGGGAGGGTTCGAAGGCCCAGTACTTC. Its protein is CASSVTREGSKAQYF.

CDR3 sequence reads: CASSSPSGGTPSTDTQYF. CDR3 sequence (DNA): TGTGCCAGCAGCTCCCCTAGCGGGGGGACCCCTAGCACAGATACGCAGTATTTT. J is TRBJ2-3 and V is TRBV7-3; TRBD2 agrees at 11 bases. The CDR3 is 18 residues long. CDR1 is SGHTA and CDR2 is FQGTGA in the germline V gene. V gave up 4 bases and J gave up 0 bases; unmatched junction bases: 9.

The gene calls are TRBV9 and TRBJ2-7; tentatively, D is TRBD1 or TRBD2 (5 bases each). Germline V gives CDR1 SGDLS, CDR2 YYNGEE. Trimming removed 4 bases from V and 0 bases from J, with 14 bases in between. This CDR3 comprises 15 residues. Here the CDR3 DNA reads TGTGCCAGCAGCCCGACCGGGACGTACTCCTACGAGCAGTACTTC. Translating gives CASSPTGTYSYEQYF.

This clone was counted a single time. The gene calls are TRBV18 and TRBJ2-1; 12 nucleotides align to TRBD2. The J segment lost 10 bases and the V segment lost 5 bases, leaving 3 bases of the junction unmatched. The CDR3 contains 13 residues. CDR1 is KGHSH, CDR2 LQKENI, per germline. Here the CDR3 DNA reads TGTGCCAGCTCATCAACTAGCGGGGGGGAGCAGTTCTTC. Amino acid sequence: CASSSTSGGEQFF.

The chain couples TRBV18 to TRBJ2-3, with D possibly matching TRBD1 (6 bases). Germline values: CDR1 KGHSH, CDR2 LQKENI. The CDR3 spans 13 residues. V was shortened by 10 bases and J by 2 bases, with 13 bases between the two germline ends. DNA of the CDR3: TGTGCCACAGGTACAGGGTACACAGATACGCAGTATTTT. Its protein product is CATGTGYTDTQYF. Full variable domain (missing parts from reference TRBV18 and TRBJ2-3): NAGVMQNPRHLVRRRGQEARLRCSPMKGHSHVYWYRQLPEEGLKFMVYLQKENIIDESGMPKERFSAEFPKEGPSILRIQQVVRGDSAAYFCATGTGYTDTQYFGPGTRLTVL.

CDR3 DNA: TGTGCCAGCAGCCAACGCCGGGGAGGACTCTACGAGCAGTACTTC. As protein: CASSQRRGGLYEQYF. This chain connects TRBV4-2 to TRBJ2-7, with D perhaps TRBD2 (6 bases). V dropped 2 bases and J dropped 3 bases, with 14 bases sitting between them. The germline gives CDR1 LGHNA, CDR2 YNFKEQ. The length of the CDR3 is 15 residues.

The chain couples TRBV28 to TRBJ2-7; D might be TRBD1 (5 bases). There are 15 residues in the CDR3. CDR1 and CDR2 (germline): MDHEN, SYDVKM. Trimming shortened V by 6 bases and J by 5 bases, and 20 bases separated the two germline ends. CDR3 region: CASSRIEKGADEQYF. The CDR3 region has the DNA TGTGCCAGCAGCCGTATAGAGAAAGGGGCGGACGAGCAGTACTTC.

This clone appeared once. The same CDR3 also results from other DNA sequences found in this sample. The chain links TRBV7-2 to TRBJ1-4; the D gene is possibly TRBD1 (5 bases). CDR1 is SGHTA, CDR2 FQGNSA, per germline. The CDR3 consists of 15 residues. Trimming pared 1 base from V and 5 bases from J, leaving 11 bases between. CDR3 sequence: CASSLVGGVNEKLFF. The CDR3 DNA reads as TGTGCCAGCAGCTTAGTTGGGGGGGTGAATGAAAAACTGTTTTTT.